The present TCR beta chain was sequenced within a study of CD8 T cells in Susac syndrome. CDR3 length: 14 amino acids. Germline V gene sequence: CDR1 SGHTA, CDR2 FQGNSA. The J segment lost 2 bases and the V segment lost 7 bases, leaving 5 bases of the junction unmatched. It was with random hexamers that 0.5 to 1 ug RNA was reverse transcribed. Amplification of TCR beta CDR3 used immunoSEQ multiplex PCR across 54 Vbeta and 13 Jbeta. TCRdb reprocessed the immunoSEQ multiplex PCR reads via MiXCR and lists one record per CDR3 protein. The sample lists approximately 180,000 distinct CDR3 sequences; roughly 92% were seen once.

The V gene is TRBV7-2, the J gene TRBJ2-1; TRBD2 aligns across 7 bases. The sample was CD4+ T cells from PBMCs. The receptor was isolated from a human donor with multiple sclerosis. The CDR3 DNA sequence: TGTGCCAGCACCCTAGCGGAGCCCTACAATGAGCAGTTCTTC. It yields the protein CASTLAEPYNEQFF.